Judged by abundance, the clone carrying this T cell receptor (beta chain) is medium-sized. The library was designed around alpha chains, so this beta chain is a stray read whose abundance carries little weight. Sample time point: sample taken at primary tumor resection. TCRs were sequenced from unsorted whole RNA of tumor, nontumor lung or PBMC. V dropped 3 bases and J dropped 5; count of bases not matched to a gene: 13. The CDR3 extends over 17 amino acids. Germline loops: CDR1 SGHAT, CDR2 FQNNGV. This sample is part of a study of spatial heterogeneity in lung cancer. TCRdb processed the 5' RACE reads anew with MiXCR; each CDR3 protein has one entry. The sample yields over 5,500 distinct CDR3 sequences, around 5.3% seen once.

This specimen consisted of normal lung tissue next to the tumor, obtained at surgery. The source is a female donor with early-stage non-small cell lung cancer. V and J are TRBV11-2 and TRBJ2-3; 8 bases are shared with TRBD2. The CDR3 DNA reads TGTGCCAGCAGCTTGCATTCCGGAGCGGGAGCGGTAGATACGCAGTATTTT. This translates into CASSLHSGAGAVDTQYF.